A selection of T cell receptor beta chains follows, all from one sample in a study of cytomegalovirus exposure and HLA in healthy donors. TCRdb keeps only in-frame clones here, not all; method: immunoSEQ multiplex PCR. The repertoire holds about 93,000 clones, with around three quarters as singletons. The sample comprised PBMCs. The receptors here all came from a man aged 25 to 40 in good health and CMV-seronegative. Both conserved end residues are part of each CDR3. Fields, in order: CDR3 DNA, CDR3 protein, D gene, clone size, V gene, J gene. D genes are given only for firm matches. Size tells how often a clone was seen (once, few, many) or the class of an expanded clone, and some rows leave it out.

TGTGCCAGCAGCGCGGGGACAATCTCACCCCTCCACTTT	CASSAGTISPLHF	.	.	TRBV9	TRBJ1-6
TGTGCCAGCAGCTTAGCGCTCGGGGAAGATACGCAGTATTTT	CASSLALGEDTQYF	.	.	TRBV7-2	TRBJ2-3
TGTGCCAGCAGGGAGGGGGGGGAGGCCGGGGAGCTGTTTTTT	CASREGGEAGELFF	.	.	TRBV27	TRBJ2-2
TGTGCCAGCAGCTTATTCCGCCAGGACACCACAGATACGCAGTATTTT	CASSLFRQDTTDTQYF	.	.	TRBV7-9	TRBJ2-3
TGTGCCAGCAGCGGGGAGGGGGATACGCAGTATTTT	CASSGEGDTQYF	TRBD2	.	TRBV5-5	TRBJ2-3
TGTGCCAGCAGCGGGACAGACAATGGCTACACCTTC	CASSGTDNGYTF	TRBD1	.	TRBV7-9	TRBJ1-2
TGCAGCGTTGCCGAGCGGTGGGACAATGAGCAGTTCTTC	CSVAERWDNEQFF	.	.	TRBV29-1	TRBJ2-1
TGTGCCAGTAGTACAAGGGGCAATGAGCAGTTCTTC	CASSTRGNEQFF	.	.	TRBV19	TRBJ2-1
TGTGCCAGCAGCTCCAGTTGGGCGGAGGATGGCTACACCTTC	CASSSSWAEDGYTF	.	few	TRBV7-9	TRBJ1-2
TGTGCCAGCAGTTACTCGAGCTTGGGAGCGACCTACGAGCAGTACTTC	CASSYSSLGATYEQYF	.	.	TRBV6-5	TRBJ2-7
TGTGCCAGCAGTTTAACAAAAACGGGGGGCTACACCTTC	CASSLTKTGGYTF	.	.	TRBV27	TRBJ1-2
TGTGCCAGCAGTCGCCGGGACTCTGCCACTGAGCAGTTCTTC	CASSRRDSATEQFF	.	.	TRBV6-5	TRBJ2-1
TGCGCCAGCAGCCAGAAGATAACAGCGGGAGGGAGAGGAGATGAGCAGTTCTTC	CASSQKITAGGRGDEQFF	TRBD2	.	TRBV5-1	TRBJ2-1
TGTGCCAGCAGCGCAACTAGCGGGACGAACAATGAGCAGTTCTTC	CASSATSGTNNEQFF	TRBD2	.	TRBV9	TRBJ2-1
TGTGCCAGTAGTATAGAAACAGGGACTAGCAATCAGCCCCAGCATTTT	CASSIETGTSNQPQHF	.	.	TRBV19	TRBJ1-5
TGTGCCAGTAGTATAGGGGGGGGCCCCTACGAGCAGTACTTC	CASSIGGGPYEQYF	.	.	TRBV19	TRBJ2-7
TGTGCCAGCAGCCAAGATGTGGGGGGAGTTAACTATGGCTACACCTTC	CASSQDVGGVNYGYTF	.	.	TRBV4-2	TRBJ1-2
TGTGCCAGCAGCCAAGAAGACAGGGGGGTCAACTATGGCTACACCTTC	CASSQEDRGVNYGYTF	TRBD1	.	TRBV4-2	TRBJ1-2
TGCGCCAGCAGCTTAACCCTACTAGCGGGAATCAACAATGAGCAGTTCTTC	CASSLTLLAGINNEQFF	TRBD2	.	TRBV5-1	TRBJ2-1
TGTGCCAGCAGCCCAGAGGCAGGAGGAGGAGGTGAAAAACTGTTTTTT	CASSPEAGGGGEKLFF	.	.	TRBV9	TRBJ1-4
TGTGCCAGCAGCCCAAGGACAGGGAACGCTGGAAACACCATATATTTT	CASSPRTGNAGNTIYF	TRBD1	.	TRBV7-9	TRBJ1-3
TGTGCCAGTGGCCACCTCATGCCCCAGCCCCAGCATTTT	CASGHLMPQPQHF	.	few	TRBV19	TRBJ1-5
TGTGCCAGCAGCTTCCCCGGGACTAGCGGGGGGGCTGGCTACAATGAGCAGTTCTTC	CASSFPGTSGGAGYNEQFF	TRBD2	.	TRBV5-4	TRBJ2-1
TGTGCCAGCAGCTTAGGTCCGAGGGACTATGGCTACACCTTC	CASSLGPRDYGYTF	.	.	TRBV11-1	TRBJ1-2
TGTGCCAGCAGTTACTCTACAGGGCTTGGAAACACCATATATTTT	CASSYSTGLGNTIYF	.	.	TRBV6-5	TRBJ1-3
TGTGCCAGCAGCCAAGTCGCTAATCCTCGCACAGATACGCAGTATTTT	CASSQVANPRTDTQYF	.	.	TRBV4-2	TRBJ2-3
TGTGCCAGCACAATGGAGGGGACAACTAATGAAAAACTGTTTTTT	CASTMEGTTNEKLFF	.	few	TRBV5-5	TRBJ1-4
TGTGCTAGTGGTTTCCGCCTCAGGGACAGGGAGAACACTGAAGCTTTCTTT	CASGFRLRDRENTEAFF	TRBD1	.	TRBV12-5	TRBJ1-1
TGTGCCAGCAGCTTAGCTTCAACTCCCGGGACAGGGCTCGTACAAGAGACCCAGTACTTC	CASSLASTPGTGLVQETQYF	TRBD1	.	TRBV7-6	TRBJ2-5
TGTGCCAGCAGCGTAGCTGGGACTAGCGGCTACAATGAGCAGTTCTTC	CASSVAGTSGYNEQFF	TRBD2	.	TRBV9	TRBJ2-1
TGCGCCAGCAGCCAAGAGCGGGTAGCACCCTACGAGCAGTACTTC	CASSQERVAPYEQYF	.	few	TRBV4-1	TRBJ2-7
TGTGCCACCCCGGACGCTAGCGGTATCACAGATACGCAGTATTTT	CATPDASGITDTQYF	TRBD2	.	TRBV5-4	TRBJ2-3
TGTGCCAGCAGCTTAAGGGGGCCGGGTGAGCAGTTCTTC	CASSLRGPGEQFF	TRBD1	.	TRBV7-8	TRBJ2-1
TGTGCCAGCAGTTGGACAGGGGAAAGTGGGGATACGCAGTATTTT	CASSWTGESGDTQYF	TRBD1	.	TRBV6-1	TRBJ2-3
TGTGCCAGCAGTTCAAAAATTATCGCAATTGGGGCTGGCTACACCTTC	CASSSKIIAIGAGYTF	.	.	TRBV25-1	TRBJ1-2
TGTGCCAGCAGCACAGTACGTGATGGCTACACCTTC	CASSTVRDGYTF	.	.	TRBV7-8	TRBJ1-2
TGTGCCAGCAGTAAGTTAGAGGACAGGATTGATGGGTCGAGGTTCTTC	CASSKLEDRIDGSRFF	TRBD1	.	TRBV19	TRBJ2-1
TGTGCCATCTCAAAGCCGGGACAGGGGATCACCGGGGAGCTGTTTTTT	CAISKPGQGITGELFF	TRBD1	.	TRBV10-3	TRBJ2-2
TGTGCCAGCAACCAGGGGGTCGATAGCAATCAGCCCCAGCATTTT	CASNQGVDSNQPQHF	TRBD1	.	TRBV7-8	TRBJ1-5
TGTGCCAGCAGTTACAGCCGCGAGGCTTCTGGAAACACCATATATTTT	CASSYSREASGNTIYF	.	.	TRBV6-6	TRBJ1-3
TGTGCCAGCAGTGAGGGCATAGGGACAAATCAGCCCCAGCATTTT	CASSEGIGTNQPQHF	.	.	TRBV6-1	TRBJ1-5
TGCGCCAGCTCCCCGAGTAACTATGGCTACACCTTC	CASSPSNYGYTF	.	.	TRBV5-1	TRBJ1-2
TGTGCCAGCAGTGAAGCGCAACGGGGAGGCTATGGCTACACCTTC	CASSEAQRGGYGYTF	.	.	TRBV2	TRBJ1-2
TGTGCCAGCAGGCAGGGGGGCAATCAGCCCCAGCATTTT	CASRQGGNQPQHF	TRBD1	few	TRBV6-1	TRBJ1-5
TGTGCCACCCGCGATCCCGGGCTAGCGGAAAACATTCAGTACTTC	CATRDPGLAENIQYF	TRBD2	.	TRBV5-4	TRBJ2-4